A single sample is the source of the 29 T cell receptor beta chains below, sequenced in a study of blood T cell repertoires in COVID-19. The assay was immunoSEQ multiplex PCR, and TCRdb's table has in-frame clones only and misses some. The data contain around 140,000 clones, roughly 88% of them seen just once; the ten biggest clones take up about 28%. Sequencing was performed on peripheral blood. The source of these receptors is a human donor in a cohort sampled during active COVID-19.

The chain recombines TRBV6-4 with TRBJ1-4; TRBD1 matches 10 bases. J gave up 6 bases and V 1 base, and 2 bases lay outside the gene matches. Per germline, CDR1 MRHNA and CDR2 SNTAGT. This CDR3 comprises 15 residues. CDR3 region: CASSDWDRGYEKLFF. The CDR3 coding sequence is TGTGCCAGCAGTGACTGGGACAGGGGTTATGAAAAACTGTTTTTT.

The chain has TRBV5-1 and TRBJ1-1; D uncertain. The CDR3 is made up of 14 amino acids. Trimming took off 6 bases at V and 2 bases at J, with 14 bases between the two ends. In germline, CDR1 is SGHRS, CDR2 YFSETQ. The CDR3 sequence: CASTRYGANTEAFF. The CDR3 nucleotides are TGCGCCAGCACCCGATACGGAGCTAACACTGAAGCTTTCTTT.

J is TRBJ2-3 and V is TRBV14; 11 bases agree with TRBD1. Trimming at V came to 4 bases and at J to 2 bases, leaving 5 bases not matched to a gene. CDR3 size: 16 residues. Germline V gives CDR1 SGHDN, CDR2 FVKESK. The CDR3 bases are TGTGCCAGCAGCCCTGGGACAGGGGGATACACAGATACGCAGTATTTT. As protein: CASSPGTGGYTDTQYF.

This chain links TRBV27 with TRBJ2-1, with TRBD2 matching 15 bases. This CDR3 contains 14 residues. The germline V gene has CDR1 MNHEY and CDR2 SMNVEV (reference sequence). With V trimmed by 5 bases and J by 12 bases, 5 bases remained unmatched. CDR3 bases: TGTGCCAGCAGTGGGACTAGCGGGGGGCACGTGCAGTTCTTC. It translates to CASSGTSGGHVQFF.

The chain links TRBV19 to TRBJ1-5; TRBD1 aligns across 7 bases. V shed 1 base, J shed 4 bases, and the junction held 13 bases outside the gene matches. Germline values: CDR1 LNHDA, CDR2 SQIVND (reference sequence). The CDR3 totals 18 residues. The CDR3 loop is CASSIGPLRQGRNQPQHF. The DNA for the CDR3 is TGTGCCAGTAGTATAGGCCCCCTTCGACAGGGCAGGAATCAGCCCCAGCATTTT. Full variable domain (missing parts from reference TRBV19 and TRBJ1-5): DGGITQSPKYLFRKEGQNVTLSCEQNLNHDAMYWYRQDPGQGLRLIYYSQIVNDFQKGDIAEGYSVSREKKESFPLTVTSAQKNPTAFYLCASSIGPLRQGRNQPQHFGDGTRLSIL.

This clone showed up just once. The chain recombines TRBV7-2 with TRBJ1-5; 7 nucleotides line up with TRBD1. There are 15 residues in the CDR3. V was pared by 4 bases and J by 7 bases, with 10 bases of the junction left unmatched. CDR1 and CDR2 from the germline V gene are SGHTA and FQGNSA. DNA for the CDR3: TGTGCCAGCAGCTCGGGTATGACAGGGAGCCAGCCCCAGCATTTT. This gives the protein CASSSGMTGSQPQHF.

The chain carries TRBV27 and TRBJ1-5; 8 bases line up with TRBD1. Germline CDR1 and CDR2: MNHEY and SMNVEV (reference sequence). The V gene end was trimmed by 0 bases and the J gene end by 4 bases; junction bases not matched to a gene: 5. CDR3 size: 16 residues. The CDR3 DNA reads TGTGCCAGCAGTTTATCCGGACAGGGAGGAAATCAGCCCCAGCATTTT. It is translated as CASSLSGQGGNQPQHF.

The chain carries TRBV2 and TRBJ2-2; the match to TRBD2 covers 7 bases. Germline trimming cut 6 bases from V and 5 bases from J; bases unmatched to any gene: 3. The V gene's germline CDR1 is SNHLY and CDR2 FYNNEI. The CDR3 spans 13 residues. The CDR3: CASSRSGTGELFF. The CDR3, as DNA: TGTGCCAGCAGCCGTAGCGGGACCGGGGAGCTGTTTTTT.

The chain is built from TRBV2 and TRBJ2-7; the D gene is possibly TRBD1 (6 bases). Germline CDR1 SNHLY, CDR2 FYNNEI. Trimming took 4 bases from V and 1 from J, leaving 14 bases between them. The CDR3 loop spans 15 amino acids. CDR3 bases: TGTGCCAGCAGTGTCGAGACAGGTGGATCCTACGAGCAGTACTTC. This translates into CASSVETGGSYEQYF. The variable domain in full, with the rest retrieved from reference TRBV2 and TRBJ2-7, is EPEVTQTPSHQVTQMGQEVILRCVPISNHLYFYWYRQILGQKVEFLVSFYNNEISEKSEIFDDQFSVERPDGSNFTLKIRSTKLEDSAMYFCASSVETGGSYEQYFGPGTRLTVT.

This clone was counted only a few times. V usage is TRBV7-2 and J usage is TRBJ1-1, with 8 bases that match TRBD1. V shed 5 bases and J 5 bases; nucleotides not matched to a gene: 13. CDR1 SGHTA and CDR2 FQGNSA come from the germline V gene. The CDR3 has 16 residues. The CDR3 DNA sequence: TGTGCCAGCAGCCCCCGACAGGGGCCCTTGGAAACTGAAGCTTTCTTT. This translates into CASSPRQGPLETEAFF.

The V gene is TRBV10-3, the J gene TRBJ2-2; TRBD1 agrees at 7 bases. V lost 4 bases, J lost 0 bases, and 2 bases stayed unmatched. In germline, CDR1 is ENHRY, CDR2 SYGVKD. The CDR3 runs 15 residues. The CDR3 DNA is TGTGCCATCAGTGGTCAGGGGGCGAACACCGGGGAGCTGTTTTTT. It is translated as CAISGQGANTGELFF.

As to this clone: Other DNA sequences in the sample encode the same CDR3. This rearrangement joins TRBV5-1 to TRBJ1-2; TRBD1 might be the D (6 bases). With 0 bases removed from V and 4 bases from J, the gap between germline ends came to 7 bases. CDR1 and CDR2 from the germline V gene are SGHRS and YFSETQ. CDR3 length: 13 amino acids. DNA of the CDR3: TGCGCCAGCAGCTTGGAGGGGGTCTATGGCTACACCTTC. It yields the protein CASSLEGVYGYTF.

This chain links TRBV27 with TRBJ2-7; 10 bases agree with TRBD1. Germline CDR1 MNHEY, CDR2 SMNVEV (reference sequence). The CDR3 spans 14 residues. After removal of 5 bases from V and 2 bases from J, the junction contained 3 bases not matched to a gene. The CDR3 is CASSEGQGTYEQYF. As DNA, the CDR3 is TGTGCCAGCAGTGAGGGACAGGGGACCTACGAGCAGTACTTC.

CDR3 in amino acids: CASSQDLGSPGWDTGELFF. As DNA, the CDR3 is TGCGCCAGCAGCCAAGATCTTGGCTCTCCGGGATGGGACACCGGGGAGCTGTTTTTT. V is TRBV4-3 and J is TRBJ2-2, with D possibly matching TRBD2 (5 bases). Looked up from germline, CDR1 is LGHNA and CDR2 is YSLEER. There are 19 residues in the CDR3. Trimming took off 0 bases at V and 3 bases at J, with 20 bases between the two ends.

This clone was seen a few times. The rearrangement uses TRBV19 and TRBJ2-1; 7 bases line up with TRBD1. Germline assignment: CDR1 LNHDA and CDR2 SQIVND (reference sequence). V shed 5 bases, J shed 0 bases, and the junction held 10 bases outside the gene matches. This CDR3 comprises 17 residues. CDR3 sequence: CASSLKTGFSSYNEQFF. CDR3 nucleotide sequence: TGTGCCAGTAGTCTAAAGACAGGGTTCAGCTCCTACAATGAGCAGTTCTTC.

The chain couples TRBV29-1 to TRBJ1-4; tentative D call: TRBD1 (5 bases). This CDR3 comprises 14 residues. Germline V gene lookup returns CDR1 SQVTM and CDR2 ANQGSEA. V gave up 4 bases and J gave up 0 bases, with 9 bases separating them. CDR3 protein: CSVGGLSTNEKLFF. In nucleotides, the CDR3 is TGCAGCGTTGGGGGCCTCTCAACTAATGAAAAACTGTTTTTT.

The CDR3: CASSLQGAQGYTF. The DNA for the CDR3 is TGTGCCAGTAGTCTACAGGGGGCGCAGGGCTACACCTTC. V usage is TRBV19 and J usage is TRBJ1-2; TRBD1 agrees at 9 bases. Per germline, CDR1 LNHDA and CDR2 SQIVND (reference sequence). The V segment lost 5 bases and the J segment 8 bases; nucleotides outside the gene matches: 6. The CDR3 spans 13 residues.

The rearrangement links TRBV4-2 to TRBJ1-2, with a weak D call TRBD1 (5 bases). This CDR3 is 14 amino acids long. CDR1 LGHNA and CDR2 YNFKEQ come from the germline V gene. The V gene lost 1 base and the J gene lost 6 bases, with 12 bases spanning the gap. CDR3 loop: CASSQGRASDGYTF. The CDR3 coding sequence is TGTGCCAGCAGCCAAGGCAGGGCCTCAGATGGCTACACCTTC.

The chain links TRBV27 to TRBJ2-3; tentatively, D is TRBD2 (7 bases). V was trimmed by 4 bases and J by 8 bases, leaving 25 bases between them. CDR3 length: 17 residues. Germline assignment: CDR1 MNHEY and CDR2 SMNVEV (reference sequence). CDR3 DNA: TGTGCCAGCAGTTCCTATCAGTTTGCGGGGGCCCAAGGTACGCAGTATTTT. Translation gives CASSSYQFAGAQGTQYF.

This sequence joins TRBV27 and TRBJ2-1; 8 bases map to TRBD2. Per germline, CDR1 MNHEY and CDR2 SMNVEV (reference sequence). This CDR3 spans 14 amino acids. Trimming cost V 2 bases and J 10 bases; bases outside gene matches: 7. The CDR3 sequence is CASSLTSGVTEQFF. The DNA of the CDR3 is TGTGCCAGCAGTTTAACTAGCGGAGTCACGGAGCAGTTCTTC.

CDR3 protein: CASSPWDFLLTDTQYF. CDR3 nucleotides: TGTGCCAGCAGCCCCTGGGACTTTCTACTTACAGATACGCAGTATTTT. The V gene is TRBV7-9, the J gene TRBJ2-3; weak D call: TRBD2 (6 bases). The germline gives CDR1 SEHNR, CDR2 FQNEAQ (reference sequence). CDR3 length: 16 residues. V dropped 5 bases and J dropped 3 bases, with 18 bases sitting between them.

The CDR3, as DNA: TGTGCCAGCAGCCCCGGACTAGCCTACGAGCAGTACTTC. This codes for CASSPGLAYEQYF. The V and J genes are TRBV13 and TRBJ2-7; TRBD2 matches at 7 bases. Germline V gene sequence: CDR1 PRHDT, CDR2 FYEKMQ (reference sequence). The ends lost 5 bases at V and 2 bases at J; junction bases unmatched: 3. The CDR3 is 13 amino acids. Variable domain in full (rest from reference TRBV13 and TRBJ2-7): AAGVIQSPRHLIKEKRETATLKCYPIPRHDTVYWYQQGPGQDPQFLISFYEKMQSDKGSIPDRFSAQQFSDYHSELNMSSLELGDSALYFCASSPGLAYEQYFGPGTRLTVT.

The chain combines TRBV25-1 with TRBJ1-1, with D perhaps matching TRBD1 (6 bases). The germline V and J ends were trimmed by 4 bases and 2 bases, with 11 bases remaining between them. Germline-derived CDR1 and CDR2 are MGHDK and SYGVNS. There are 14 residues in the CDR3. The CDR3 DNA sequence: TGTGCCAGCAGTGCCGGGACAAGAAACACTGAAGCTTTCTTT. Its protein is CASSAGTRNTEAFF. The whole variable domain, remainder taken from reference TRBV25-1 and TRBJ1-1, is EADIYQTPRYLVIGTGKKITLECSQTMGHDKMYWYQQDPGMELHLIHYSYGVNSTEKGDLSSESTVSRIRTEHFPLTLESARPSHTSQYLCASSAGTRNTEAFFGQGTRLTVV.

This clone has a single count. V gene TRBV7-2 combines with J gene TRBJ2-7; TRBD2 might be the D (5 bases). Per the germline V gene, CDR1 is SGHTA and CDR2 is FQGNSA. Trimming removed 5 bases from V and 11 bases from J, with 19 bases in between. This CDR3 has 13 amino acids. The CDR3 is CASSMGRRENKYF. CDR3 DNA sequence: TGTGCCAGCAGCATGGGCCGCCGGGAAAACAAGTACTTC.

The rearrangement joins TRBV10-3 to TRBJ2-3, with 8 bases aligning to TRBD1. The CDR3 sequence is 15 residues long. The trim removed 1 base at V and 7 bases at J, leaving 7 bases unmatched. The germline V gene encodes CDR1 ENHRY and CDR2 SYGVKD. CDR3 protein: CAISEFGQGVHTQYF. The CDR3 bases are TGTGCCATCAGTGAGTTCGGACAGGGCGTGCATACGCAGTATTTT.

J is TRBJ2-2 and V is TRBV19, with D perhaps matching TRBD1 (6 bases). This CDR3 has 16 residues. CDR1 and CDR2 (germline): LNHDA, SQIVND (reference sequence). The V end was cut by 5 bases, the J end by 1 base, with 14 bases between. The CDR3: CASSLAGTLNTGELFF. As DNA, the CDR3 is TGTGCCAGTAGTCTCGCAGGGACACTGAACACCGGGGAGCTGTTTTTT.

The chain combines TRBV7-9 with TRBJ1-6, with D possibly matching TRBD1 (6 bases). Germline assignment: CDR1 SEHNR and CDR2 FQNEAQ (reference sequence). CDR3 length: 17 amino acids. Between the trimmed V and J ends, which lost 3 bases and 10 bases, there was a span of 22 bases. CDR3 loop: CASSFRPPGQLPSPLHF. As DNA, the CDR3 is TGTGCCAGCAGCTTTAGACCTCCGGGACAACTACCGTCACCCCTCCACTTT. Full variable domain (rest looked up from reference TRBV7-9 and TRBJ1-6): DTGVSQNPRHKITKRGQNVTFRCDPISEHNRLYWYRQTLGQGPEFLTYFQNEAQLEKSRLLSDRFSAERPKGSFSTLEIQRTEQGDSAMYLCASSFRPPGQLPSPLHFGNGTRLTVT.

This chain connects TRBV4-1 to TRBJ2-2; possible D gene TRBD2, 6 bases. With 3 bases removed from V and 0 bases from J, the gap between germline ends came to 11 bases. CDR1 and CDR2 from the germline V gene are MGHRA and YSYEKL. The CDR3 spans 16 residues. The CDR3 bases are TGCGCCAGCAGCCATGAGGAGGGGTCGAACACCGGGGAGCTGTTTTTT. This translates into CASSHEEGSNTGELFF.

The chain uses TRBV11-3 and TRBJ2-7; tentatively, D is TRBD1 (5 bases). Trimming cost V 5 bases and J 2 bases, with 10 bases left between them. Germline-derived CDR1 and CDR2 are SGHNT and YENEEA. The CDR3 contains 13 residues. The chain's CDR3 is CASSPGQTYEQYF. The CDR3 DNA follows: TGTGCCAGCAGCCCCGGACAAACCTACGAGCAGTACTTC.